This TCR beta chain originates from a study of technical replicates of blood from four donors. Libraries were prepared by immunoSEQ multiplex PCR; TCRdb keeps only in-frame clonotypes and omits some of them. The sample has about 100,000 clones, approximately 95% seen once. This clone was found a few times. CDR1 is LNHDA and CDR2 is SQIVND in the germline V gene (reference sequence). Trimming removed 5 bases at V and 3 bases at J, with 13 bases between. This CDR3 spans 14 amino acids. The specimen sequenced was T cells isolated from PBMCs. The rearrangement uses TRBV19 and TRBJ1-1; a possible D gene is TRBD1 (5 bases). This receptor was obtained from a human donor in good health. This CDR3 is CASSLRDGDTEAFF. In DNA, the CDR3 is TGTGCCAGTAGTCTCAGGGATGGGGACACTGAAGCTTTCTTT.